This T cell receptor (beta chain) appears in the sequencing data of a study of T cells in Graves' hyperthyroidism and ophthalmopathy. This clonotype was seen many times. The source of the PBMCs was less than 12 ml of fresh peripheral blood. V lost 6 bases, J lost 4 bases, and 10 bases stayed unmatched. CDR3 size: 15 residues. CDR1 MNHNS and CDR2 SASEGT come from the germline V gene. The TCR beta CDR3 regions underwent amplification using RNA transcripts as the source. The HTBI primer set served for first-round RT-PCR of the TCR CDR3. Each CDR3 protein gets one entry after TCRdb re-called the multiplex PCR reads with MiXCR. The sample holds around 450,000 distinct CDR3 sequences; 15% to 19% are singletons and the top ten take 13% to 15%.

The receptor's source is a young woman with Graves' hyperthyroidism. The sequenced material came from blood. The chain joins TRBV6-1 to TRBJ2-7, with 9 positions matching TRBD1. This chain's CDR3 is CASSPYQTGGYEQYF. The CDR3 nucleotides read TGTGCCAGCAGCCCCTACCAGACAGGGGGTTACGAGCAGTACTTC.